The next 5 T cell receptor beta chains were all read from a single sample in a study of early T cells in non-severe SARS-CoV-2 infection. TCRdb reprocessed the 5' RACE reads via MiXCR and lists one record per CDR3 protein. The sample lists about 27,000 distinct CDR3 sequences; 5.1% were seen once. The sequencing sample was made of whole blood. Receptors were obtained from an adult who was a healthcare worker with PCR-confirmed SARS-CoV-2 infection or an uninfected control (not recorded which).

This clonotype was detected many times. The rearrangement uses TRBV6-5 and TRBJ2-7, with D tentatively TRBD1 (6 bases). CDR1 is MNHEY and CDR2 is SVGAGI in the germline V gene. V dropped 2 bases and J dropped 9 bases, with 11 bases sitting between them. This CDR3 has 12 amino acids. The CDR3 loop is CASSYAQGAQYF. CDR3 in DNA: TGTGCCAGCAGTTACGCACAGGGTGCGCAGTACTTC.

This clonotype was counted at least ten times. DNA of the CDR3: TGTGCCAGCTCACTAGACCGCGGCTACACCTTC. Translating gives CASSLDRGYTF. The rearrangement joins TRBV18 to TRBJ1-2; D is undetermined. Trimming took 4 bases from V and 8 from J, leaving 8 bases between them. Germline CDR1 and CDR2: KGHSH and LQKENI. The CDR3 totals 11 residues.

The genes are TRBV5-1 and TRBJ1-6; no reliable D call. Per the germline V gene, CDR1 is SGHRS and CDR2 is YFSETQ. The CDR3 spans 15 residues. Trimming pared 0 bases from V and 7 bases from J, leaving 11 bases between. Written as DNA, the CDR3 is TGCGCCAGCAGCTTGGAGGGCCCTGGGAATTCACCCCTCCACTTT. Translation: CASSLEGPGNSPLHF. The variable domain in full, with the rest retrieved from reference TRBV5-1 and TRBJ1-6, is KAGVTQTPRYLIKTRGQQVTLSCSPISGHRSVSWYQQTPGQGLQFLFEYFSETQRNKGNFPGRFSGRQFSNSRSEMNVSTLELGDSALYLCASSLEGPGNSPLHFGNGTRLTVT.

The table lists this clonotype with a few counts. The J gene is TRBJ2-7, the V gene TRBV7-2; 10 bases are shared with TRBD2. The CDR3 length is 17 residues. V lost 5 bases and J lost 3; bases outside the gene matches: 13. CDR1 SGHTA and CDR2 FQGNSA come from the germline V gene. Here the CDR3 reads CASSTTSGNPEYYEQYF. The CDR3 coding sequence is TGTGCCAGCAGCACTACTAGCGGGAACCCCGAATACTACGAGCAGTACTTC.

This clonotype was detected ten times or more. The genes are TRBV5-1 and TRBJ1-2; the D gene is possibly TRBD1 (5 bases). The V end was cut by 0 bases, the J end by 2 bases, with 8 bases between. The length of the CDR3 is 14 residues. CDR1 is SGHRS and CDR2 is YFSETQ in the germline V gene. DNA for the CDR3: TGCGCCAGCAGCTTGGATTGGGGGAACTATGGCTACACCTTC. It encodes CASSLDWGNYGYTF. Together with reference TRBV5-1 and TRBJ1-2, the CDR3 gives the full variable domain: KAGVTQTPRYLIKTRGQQVTLSCSPISGHRSVSWYQQTPGQGLQFLFEYFSETQRNKGNFPGRFSGRQFSNSRSEMNVSTLELGDSALYLCASSLDWGNYGYTFGSGTRLTVV.